The rows below give T cell receptor beta chains drawn from one sample of a study of T cells in Graves' hyperthyroidism and ophthalmopathy. TCRdb redid the calling of the multiplex PCR reads with MiXCR, one entry per CDR3 protein. The data show about 640,000 distinct CDR3 sequences, around 21% seen once. The sequencing input was blood. Source of these receptors: a young man with Graves' ophthalmopathy. Each CDR3 is given with its conserved first and last residue. Fields, in order: clone size, V gene, D gene, J gene, CDR3 length, CDR3 DNA, CDR3 protein. D genes are given only for firm matches. Rows give clone size only sometimes, using once, few, many, or a class for an expanded clone.

clone size: many; V gene: TRBV20-1; D gene: .; J gene: TRBJ2-7; CDR3 length: 14; CDR3 DNA: TGCAGTCCGAAACTCGGGGGCAAGACCTACGAGCAGTACTTC; CDR3 protein: CSPKLGGKTYEQYF
clone size: .; V gene: TRBV7-2; D gene: .; J gene: TRBJ2-7; CDR3 length: 15; CDR3 DNA: TGTGCCAGCAGCTTACAACGAGCGGGCAGGTACGAGCAGTACTTC; CDR3 protein: CASSLQRAGRYEQYF
clone size: many; V gene: TRBV12-3/TRBV12-4; D gene: TRBD1; J gene: TRBJ2-1; CDR3 length: 12; CDR3 DNA: TGTGCCAGCAGGCAGGGGGTCAATGAGCAGTTCTTC; CDR3 protein: CASRQGVNEQFF
clone size: .; V gene: TRBV19; D gene: .; J gene: TRBJ2-1; CDR3 length: 15; CDR3 DNA: TGTGCCAGTAGTATAGTAGGGCTAGGCTCAGATGAGCAGTTCTTC; CDR3 protein: CASSIVGLGSDEQFF
clone size: few; V gene: TRBV10-1; D gene: TRBD1; J gene: TRBJ1-1; CDR3 length: 15; CDR3 DNA: TGCGCCAGCAGTGAGGGGACAGGGGGCTACACTGAAGCTTTCTTT; CDR3 protein: CASSEGTGGYTEAFF
clone size: few; V gene: TRBV3-1; D gene: .; J gene: TRBJ2-2; CDR3 length: 14; CDR3 DNA: TGTGCCAGCAGCCAAATTCGGTTCACCGGGGAGCTGTTTTTT; CDR3 protein: CASSQIRFTGELFF
clone size: .; V gene: TRBV11-3; D gene: .; J gene: TRBJ2-2; CDR3 length: 13; CDR3 DNA: TGTGCCAGCAGCCCTACTAGGTCCGGGGAGCTGTTTTTT; CDR3 protein: CASSPTRSGELFF
clone size: few; V gene: TRBV7-2; D gene: .; J gene: TRBJ2-1; CDR3 length: 13; CDR3 DNA: TGTGCCAGCAGCTTAGTAAGCCACAATGAGCAGTTCTTC; CDR3 protein: CASSLVSHNEQFF
clone size: .; V gene: TRBV6-1; D gene: .; J gene: TRBJ2-4; CDR3 length: 13; CDR3 DNA: TGTGCCAGTTCGACTTTGGAGGAAAACATTCAGTACTTC; CDR3 protein: CASSTLEENIQYF
clone size: .; V gene: TRBV12-3/TRBV12-4; D gene: .; J gene: TRBJ1-2; CDR3 length: 13; CDR3 DNA: TGTGCCAACATGGGGGGGCGCTTGGATGGCTACACCTTC; CDR3 protein: CANMGGRLDGYTF
clone size: few; V gene: TRBV20-1; D gene: TRBD1; J gene: TRBJ1-5; CDR3 length: 15; CDR3 DNA: TGCAGTGCTAGGGGGCAGGGGGTCTCCAATCAGCCCCAGCATTTT; CDR3 protein: CSARGQGVSNQPQHF
clone size: .; V gene: TRBV6-2/TRBV6-3; D gene: .; J gene: TRBJ1-6; CDR3 length: 15; CDR3 DNA: TGTGCCAGCAGTTACGATCGTCATAATAATTCACCCCTCCACTTT; CDR3 protein: CASSYDRHNNSPLHF
clone size: .; V gene: TRBV12-3/TRBV12-4; D gene: TRBD1; J gene: TRBJ1-4; CDR3 length: 15; CDR3 DNA: TGTGCCAGCAGTCCCGGGACAGCAAGTAATGAAAAACTGTTTTTT; CDR3 protein: CASSPGTASNEKLFF
clone size: .; V gene: TRBV20-1; D gene: .; J gene: TRBJ1-3; CDR3 length: 12; CDR3 DNA: TGCAGTGCTAGAGGTGGACGAAACACCATATATTTT; CDR3 protein: CSARGGRNTIYF
clone size: .; V gene: TRBV10-2; D gene: .; J gene: TRBJ2-7; CDR3 length: 13; CDR3 DNA: TGCGCCAGCAGACCCCAAAGTTCCTACGAGCAGTACTTC; CDR3 protein: CASRPQSSYEQYF
clone size: .; V gene: TRBV11-2; D gene: .; J gene: TRBJ1-5; CDR3 length: 15; CDR3 DNA: TGTGCCAGCAGCTTAGCCAGAAACCTCAATCAGCCCCAGCATTTT; CDR3 protein: CASSLARNLNQPQHF
clone size: .; V gene: TRBV7-6; D gene: .; J gene: TRBJ2-5; CDR3 length: 15; CDR3 DNA: TGTGCCAGCAGCTCTAGGGGGTACTTTCAAGAGACCCAGTACTTC; CDR3 protein: CASSSRGYFQETQYF
clone size: .; V gene: TRBV20-1; D gene: TRBD1; J gene: TRBJ2-7; CDR3 length: 13; CDR3 DNA: TGCAGTGCTAGGGATACAGGGGGCCGGGAGCAGTACTTC; CDR3 protein: CSARDTGGREQYF
clone size: many; V gene: TRBV2; D gene: TRBD2; J gene: TRBJ2-7; CDR3 length: 14; CDR3 DNA: TGTGCCAGCGGTCGACTAGCGGGAGAGGGCGAGCAGTACTTC; CDR3 protein: CASGRLAGEGEQYF
clone size: many; V gene: TRBV7-2; D gene: .; J gene: TRBJ2-5; CDR3 length: 12; CDR3 DNA: TGTGCCAGCAGCCACTACCAAGAGACCCAGTACTTC; CDR3 protein: CASSHYQETQYF
clone size: .; V gene: TRBV14; D gene: .; J gene: TRBJ1-6; CDR3 length: 14; CDR3 DNA: TGTGCCAGCAGCCAAGAATCGAGGGGTTCACCCCCCCACTTT; CDR3 protein: CASSQESRGSPPHF
clone size: few; V gene: TRBV3-1; D gene: TRBD2; J gene: TRBJ2-3; CDR3 length: 15; CDR3 DNA: TGTGCCAGCAGCAAAAGCGGGGCAGGCACAGATACGCAGTATTTT; CDR3 protein: CASSKSGAGTDTQYF
clone size: .; V gene: TRBV12-3/TRBV12-4; D gene: .; J gene: TRBJ1-2; CDR3 length: 13; CDR3 DNA: TGTGCCAGCAGTTTAGACGTGGACTATGGCTACACCTTC; CDR3 protein: CASSLDVDYGYTF
clone size: .; V gene: TRBV29-1; D gene: .; J gene: TRBJ1-2; CDR3 length: 13; CDR3 DNA: TGCAGCGTTGAAGAGTCGGGAGCCTATGGCTACACCTTC; CDR3 protein: CSVEESGAYGYTF
clone size: .; V gene: TRBV7-2; D gene: .; J gene: TRBJ2-5; CDR3 length: 15; CDR3 DNA: TGTGCCAGCAGCTTCGCCGGGGCCCCCCAAGAGACCCAGTACTTC; CDR3 protein: CASSFAGAPQETQYF
clone size: few; V gene: TRBV6-5; D gene: TRBD1; J gene: TRBJ1-5; CDR3 length: 16; CDR3 DNA: TGTGCCAGCAGTTACAGTGACAGGGGCAGCAATCAGCCCCAGCATTTT; CDR3 protein: CASSYSDRGSNQPQHF
clone size: .; V gene: TRBV7-8; D gene: TRBD1; J gene: TRBJ1-1; CDR3 length: 16; CDR3 DNA: TGTGCCAGCAGCTTAGAGGGCTGGACAGGGGGCACTGAAGCTTTCTTT; CDR3 protein: CASSLEGWTGGTEAFF
clone size: few; V gene: TRBV20-1; D gene: .; J gene: TRBJ2-3; CDR3 length: 15; CDR3 DNA: TGCAGTGCTATACGTTCAGCGTTGAGCACAGATACGCAGTATTTT; CDR3 protein: CSAIRSALSTDTQYF
clone size: few; V gene: TRBV2; D gene: TRBD1; J gene: TRBJ2-4; CDR3 length: 14; CDR3 DNA: TGTGCCAGCAGTGAGCAGGGGGCGGAAAACATTCAGTACTTC; CDR3 protein: CASSEQGAENIQYF
clone size: many; V gene: TRBV7-9; D gene: TRBD1; J gene: TRBJ1-6; CDR3 length: 15; CDR3 DNA: TGTGCCAGCAGCCCTCGACAGGGACGCAATTCACCCCTCCACTTT; CDR3 protein: CASSPRQGRNSPLHF
clone size: many; V gene: TRBV9; D gene: .; J gene: TRBJ2-5; CDR3 length: 13; CDR3 DNA: TGTGCCAGCAGCGCGGGGATCCAAGAGACCCAGTACTTC; CDR3 protein: CASSAGIQETQYF
clone size: few; V gene: TRBV11-2; D gene: TRBD2; J gene: TRBJ2-7; CDR3 length: 15; CDR3 DNA: TGTGCCAGCAGTTTACCCGGGACTAGAGTGTACGAGCAGTACTTC; CDR3 protein: CASSLPGTRVYEQYF
clone size: .; V gene: TRBV28; D gene: .; J gene: TRBJ2-1; CDR3 length: 16; CDR3 DNA: TGTGCCAGCACCCCACTCTCAGGAATCTCCTACAATGAGCAGTTCTTC; CDR3 protein: CASTPLSGISYNEQFF
clone size: .; V gene: TRBV5-1; D gene: .; J gene: TRBJ2-7; CDR3 length: 16; CDR3 DNA: TGCGCCAGCAGCTTTGTCTCGCGCCGACAGTCCTACGAGCAGTACTTC; CDR3 protein: CASSFVSRRQSYEQYF
clone size: few; V gene: TRBV20-1; D gene: .; J gene: TRBJ2-3; CDR3 length: 15; CDR3 DNA: TGCAGTGCTCAGGGGTCCGACCTTAACACAGATACGCAGTATTTT; CDR3 protein: CSAQGSDLNTDTQYF
clone size: few; V gene: TRBV2; D gene: .; J gene: TRBJ2-7; CDR3 length: 12; CDR3 DNA: TGTGCCAGCAGTGAATGGGAGCCCGAGCAGTACTTC; CDR3 protein: CASSEWEPEQYF
clone size: .; V gene: TRBV27; D gene: .; J gene: TRBJ1-5; CDR3 length: 14; CDR3 DNA: TGTGCCAGCAGTTACGGGACACCAGATCAGCCCCAGCATTTT; CDR3 protein: CASSYGTPDQPQHF
clone size: .; V gene: TRBV6-2/TRBV6-3; D gene: .; J gene: TRBJ2-1; CDR3 length: 14; CDR3 DNA: TGTGCCAGCAGTTACCCGACAGGGAGGAATGAGCAGTTCTTC; CDR3 protein: CASSYPTGRNEQFF
clone size: few; V gene: TRBV6-1; D gene: TRBD2; J gene: TRBJ2-3; CDR3 length: 15; CDR3 DNA: TGTGCCAGCAGTGAGTGGGAGGGAGTATGGGATACGCAGTATTTT; CDR3 protein: CASSEWEGVWDTQYF
clone size: few; V gene: TRBV4-3; D gene: .; J gene: TRBJ1-2; CDR3 length: 16; CDR3 DNA: TGCGCCAGCAGCCAAGATCGAGGGGCAGGGACCTATGGCTACACCTTC; CDR3 protein: CASSQDRGAGTYGYTF
clone size: many; V gene: TRBV3-1; D gene: .; J gene: TRBJ1-1; CDR3 length: 16; CDR3 DNA: TGTGCCAGCAGCCCGCAAGGAGGACGAATGAACACTGAAGCTTTCTTT; CDR3 protein: CASSPQGGRMNTEAFF
clone size: .; V gene: TRBV12-3/TRBV12-4; D gene: TRBD1; J gene: TRBJ2-5; CDR3 length: 16; CDR3 DNA: TGTGCCAGCAGTTGGTGGAGAACAGGGGGCGGGGAGACCCAGTACTTC; CDR3 protein: CASSWWRTGGGETQYF
clone size: .; V gene: TRBV10-2; D gene: .; J gene: TRBJ2-2; CDR3 length: 11; CDR3 DNA: TGCGCCAGCAGGCACACCGGGGAGCTGTTTTTT; CDR3 protein: CASRHTGELFF
clone size: few; V gene: TRBV10-3; D gene: .; J gene: TRBJ1-2; CDR3 length: 13; CDR3 DNA: TGTGCCATCAGTGAGTCGTCGGGGATTGGCTACACCTTC; CDR3 protein: CAISESSGIGYTF
clone size: .; V gene: TRBV30; D gene: .; J gene: TRBJ2-1; CDR3 length: 13; CDR3 DNA: TGTGCCTGGAATGGCAGGGTCACCAATGAGCAGTTCTTC; CDR3 protein: CAWNGRVTNEQFF
clone size: many; V gene: TRBV28; D gene: .; J gene: TRBJ1-5; CDR3 length: 14; CDR3 DNA: TGTGCCAGCAGACCAGGTTTTAGCAATCAGCCCCAGCATTTT; CDR3 protein: CASRPGFSNQPQHF
clone size: many; V gene: TRBV30; D gene: .; J gene: TRBJ1-2; CDR3 length: 13; CDR3 DNA: TGTGCCTGGAGTGTACTGCCAGGGGACGGCTACACCTTC; CDR3 protein: CAWSVLPGDGYTF
clone size: many; V gene: TRBV7-2; D gene: TRBD1; J gene: TRBJ2-7; CDR3 length: 16; CDR3 DNA: TGTGCCAGCGGCCGACCGGGGGGACAGGGAGTCTGGGAGCAGTACTTC; CDR3 protein: CASGRPGGQGVWEQYF
clone size: .; V gene: TRBV11-2; D gene: .; J gene: TRBJ1-6; CDR3 length: 16; CDR3 DNA: TGTGCCAGCAGCTTAGACAGGGTTCATTATAATTCACCCCTCCACTTT; CDR3 protein: CASSLDRVHYNSPLHF